The source of this T cell receptor beta chain is a study of PD-L1 blockade in urothelial cancer. Across the study: The analyses of blood took place 3 weeks (second dose) and 6 weeks after treatment start.

The time point here: peripheral blood 6 weeks after treatment start. With V trimmed by 5 bases and J by 1 base, 3 bases remained unmatched. CDR3 size: 15 residues. Germline CDR1 MGHRA, CDR2 YSYEKL. This table comes from immunoSEQ multiplex PCR, and its TCRdb copy is limited to in-frame clones, with some not included. The table shows more than 95,000 clones, with 75% to 90% occurring only once. The chain couples TRBV4-1 to TRBJ1-5; 9 bases agree with TRBD1. The specimen was PBMCs, collected around atezolizumab (anti-PD-L1) treatment. The TCR originated in a man aged 60 to 75 with urothelial cancer. CDR3 DNA: TGCGCCAGCAGCTTGGACAGGGGAAGCAATCAGCCCCAGCATTTT. Amino acid sequence: CASSLDRGSNQPQHF.